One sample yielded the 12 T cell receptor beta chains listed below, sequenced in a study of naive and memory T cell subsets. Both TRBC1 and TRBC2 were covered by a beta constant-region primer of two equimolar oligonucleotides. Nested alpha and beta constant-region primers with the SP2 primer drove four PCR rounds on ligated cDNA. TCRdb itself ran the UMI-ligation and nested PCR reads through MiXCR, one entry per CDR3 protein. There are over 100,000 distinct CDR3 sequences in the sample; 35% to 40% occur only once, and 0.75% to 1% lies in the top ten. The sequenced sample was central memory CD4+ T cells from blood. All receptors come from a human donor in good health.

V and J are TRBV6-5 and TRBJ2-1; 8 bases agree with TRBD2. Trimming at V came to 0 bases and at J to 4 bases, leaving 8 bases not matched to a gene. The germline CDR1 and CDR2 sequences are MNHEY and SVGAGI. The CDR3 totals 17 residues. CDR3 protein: CASSYSVLGGRYNEQFF. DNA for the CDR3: TGTGCCAGCAGTTACTCGGTTCTAGGCGGGAGGTACAATGAGCAGTTCTTC.

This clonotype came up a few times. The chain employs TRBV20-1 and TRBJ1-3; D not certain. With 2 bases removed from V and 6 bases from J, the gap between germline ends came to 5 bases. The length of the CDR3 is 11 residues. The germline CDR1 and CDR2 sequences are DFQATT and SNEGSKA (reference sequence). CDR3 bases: TGCAGTGCTAGACAGTTAAACACCATATATTTT. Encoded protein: CSARQLNTIYF.

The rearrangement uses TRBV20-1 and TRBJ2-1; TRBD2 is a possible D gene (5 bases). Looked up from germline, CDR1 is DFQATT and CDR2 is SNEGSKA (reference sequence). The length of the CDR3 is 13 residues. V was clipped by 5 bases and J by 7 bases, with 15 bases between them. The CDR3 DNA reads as TGCAGTGCTGTTTTGGGAGTGCGTAATGAGCAGTTCTTC. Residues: CSAVLGVRNEQFF.

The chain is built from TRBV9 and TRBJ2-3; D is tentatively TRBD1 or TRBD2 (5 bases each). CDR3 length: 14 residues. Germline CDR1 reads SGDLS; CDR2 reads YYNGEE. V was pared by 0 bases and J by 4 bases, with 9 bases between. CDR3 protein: CASSVDEGSDTQYF. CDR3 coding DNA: TGTGCCAGCAGCGTAGACGAGGGGTCAGATACGCAGTATTTT.

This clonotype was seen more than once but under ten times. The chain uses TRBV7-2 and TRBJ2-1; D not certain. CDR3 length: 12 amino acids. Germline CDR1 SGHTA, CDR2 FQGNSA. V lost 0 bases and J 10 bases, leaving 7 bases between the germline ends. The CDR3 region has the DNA TGTGCCAGCAGCTTAGCGGTAGGAGAGCAGTTCTTC. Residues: CASSLAVGEQFF.

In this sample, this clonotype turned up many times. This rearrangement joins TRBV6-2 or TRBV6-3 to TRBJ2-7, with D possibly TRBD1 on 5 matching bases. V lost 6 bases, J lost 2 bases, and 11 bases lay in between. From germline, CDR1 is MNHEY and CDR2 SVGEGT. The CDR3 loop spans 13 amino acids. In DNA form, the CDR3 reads TGTGCCAGCAGCCGGACAATTACCTACGAGCAGTACTTC. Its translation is CASSRTITYEQYF.

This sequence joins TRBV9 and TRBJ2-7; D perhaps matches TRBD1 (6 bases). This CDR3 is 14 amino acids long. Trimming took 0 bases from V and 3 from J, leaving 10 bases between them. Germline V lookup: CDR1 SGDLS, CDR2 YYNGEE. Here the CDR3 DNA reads TGTGCCAGCAGCGTAGATGACAGGAGCTACGAGCAGTACTTC. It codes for CASSVDDRSYEQYF.

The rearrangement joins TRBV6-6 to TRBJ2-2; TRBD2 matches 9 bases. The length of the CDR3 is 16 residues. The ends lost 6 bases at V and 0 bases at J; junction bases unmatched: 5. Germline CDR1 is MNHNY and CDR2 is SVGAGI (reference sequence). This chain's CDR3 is CASSVSGRANTGELFF. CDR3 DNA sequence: TGTGCCAGCAGCGTTAGCGGGAGAGCGAACACCGGGGAGCTGTTTTTT.

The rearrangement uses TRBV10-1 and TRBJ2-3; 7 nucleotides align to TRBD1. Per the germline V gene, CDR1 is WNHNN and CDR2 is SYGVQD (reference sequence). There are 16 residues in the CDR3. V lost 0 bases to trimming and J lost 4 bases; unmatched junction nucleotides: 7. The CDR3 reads CASSESRRGRADTQYF. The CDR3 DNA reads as TGCGCCAGCAGTGAGTCGAGAAGGGGGCGTGCAGATACGCAGTATTTT.

The CDR3: CSAKSYEQYF. In DNA, the CDR3 is TGCAGTGCTAAGTCCTACGAGCAGTACTTC. The rearrangement links TRBV20-1 to TRBJ2-7; no firm D call. V was clipped by 4 bases and J by 1 base, with 2 bases between them. Germline V gene sequence: CDR1 DFQATT, CDR2 SNEGSKA (reference sequence). This CDR3 is built from 10 residues.

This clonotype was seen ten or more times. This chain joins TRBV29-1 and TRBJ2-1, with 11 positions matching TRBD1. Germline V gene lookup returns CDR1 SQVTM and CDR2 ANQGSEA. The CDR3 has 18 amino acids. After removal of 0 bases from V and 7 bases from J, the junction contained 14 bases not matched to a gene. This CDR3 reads CSVEDRKFWGTGGNEQFF. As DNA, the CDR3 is TGCAGCGTTGAAGATCGAAAGTTCTGGGGGACAGGGGGAAATGAGCAGTTCTTC.

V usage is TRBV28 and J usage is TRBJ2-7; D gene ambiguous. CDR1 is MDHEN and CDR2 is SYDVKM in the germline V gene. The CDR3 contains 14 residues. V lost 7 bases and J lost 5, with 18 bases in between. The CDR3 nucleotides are TGTGCCAGCAATCTTTTTGGGCTGGGCAACGAGCAGTACTTC. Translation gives CASNLFGLGNEQYF.